This entry lists 26 T cell receptor beta chains sequenced from one sample in a study of cytomegalovirus exposure and HLA in healthy donors. PCR was performed using 60 Vbeta and 13 Jbeta primers. This table comes from immunoSEQ multiplex PCR, and its TCRdb copy is limited to in-frame clones, with some not included. The profile shows around 100,000 clones, around 61% of them singletons. Material: PBMCs. These receptors all stem from a woman aged 50 to 60 in good health and CMV-seronegative.

The chain carries TRBV4-3 and TRBJ1-4, with D uncertain. CDR3 length equals 15 residues. CDR1 LGHNA and CDR2 YSLEER come from the germline V gene. The V end was cut by 1 base, the J end by 4 bases, with 10 bases between. The CDR3 DNA is TGCGCCAGCAGCCAAGTCGGGGTCATTAATGAAAAACTGTTTTTT. Its protein product is CASSQVGVINEKLFF.

The chain links TRBV6-5 to TRBJ2-7, with 8 bases lining up with TRBD2. The CDR3 runs 15 residues. Germline trimming cut 2 bases from V and 3 bases from J; bases unmatched to any gene: 6. The germline gives CDR1 MNHEY, CDR2 SVGAGI. CDR3 DNA: TGTGCCAGCAGTTACCCTACTAGCGGAGTCTACGAGCAGTACTTC. Translated: CASSYPTSGVYEQYF.

The chain employs TRBV4-2 and TRBJ1-1; TRBD1 might be the D (6 bases). Trimming left V 4 bases short and J 4 bases short, with 7 bases between. This CDR3 has 12 amino acids. CDR1 is LGHNA, CDR2 YNFKEQ, per germline. CDR3 sequence reads: CASSRGGTEAFF. In DNA, the CDR3 is TGTGCCAGCAGCCGAGGGGGCACTGAAGCTTTCTTT.

The chain recombines TRBV10-2 with TRBJ2-7; D gene ambiguous. CDR1 and CDR2 (germline): WSHSY, SAAADI. The CDR3 is 11 residues long. The V end lost 6 bases, the J end lost 3 bases, and 6 bases lay between the germline ends. The CDR3 sequence is CASSYSYEQYF. The CDR3 nucleotides are TGCGCCAGCAGCTACAGCTACGAGCAGTACTTC.

This clone was detected only once. The V and J genes are TRBV6-1 and TRBJ1-5; perhaps TRBD1 as D (5 bases). This CDR3 spans 15 amino acids. V was pared by 0 bases and J by 7 bases, with 13 bases between. Germline V gene data show CDR1 as MNHNS and CDR2 as SASEGT. The DNA of the CDR3 is TGTGCCAGCAGTGAAGCTGGCAGGGCCGGCCAGCCCCAGCATTTT. It specifies CASSEAGRAGQPQHF.

The chain couples TRBV11-3 to TRBJ1-4; D unclear. Germline CDR1 SGHNT, CDR2 YENEEA. CDR3 size: 15 residues. Deletions cut 0 bases from V and 8 bases from J, with 13 bases between. CDR3 amino acids: CASSLEGGFSEKLFF. CDR3 DNA sequence: TGTGCCAGCAGCTTAGAGGGAGGATTTAGCGAAAAACTGTTTTTT.

V gene TRBV11-3 combines with J gene TRBJ2-7; 11 bases fit TRBD2. The CDR3 runs to 16 residues. Losses at the gene ends were 4 bases for V and 8 bases for J; bases not matched to a gene: 13. Germline assignment: CDR1 SGHNT and CDR2 YENEEA. The CDR3 sequence is CASSWAGLAETTQQYF. For the CDR3, the DNA is TGTGCCAGCAGCTGGGCGGGACTAGCGGAAACTACGCAGCAGTACTTC.

This chain joins TRBV10-3 and TRBJ2-1; 9 bases match TRBD2. The CDR3 spans 13 residues. Germline lookup yields CDR1 ENHRY and CDR2 SYGVKD. The trim removed 6 bases at V and 6 bases at J, leaving 3 bases unmatched. CDR3 loop: CAIRGLAPNEQFF. CDR3 sequence (DNA): TGTGCCATCAGGGGACTAGCTCCCAATGAGCAGTTCTTC.

This chain uses TRBV6-5 with TRBJ2-7; the match to TRBD1 covers 7 bases. With 5 bases clipped from V and 3 bases from J, the junction kept 7 bases outside the gene matches. The CDR3 totals 14 residues. The V gene's germline CDR1 is MNHEY and CDR2 SVGAGI. For the CDR3, the DNA is TGTGCCAGCAGTCCCGGGACAGCAAACTACGAGCAGTACTTC. Its protein is CASSPGTANYEQYF.

The V and J genes are TRBV7-2 and TRBJ2-3; D is perhaps TRBD1 (5 bases). V was trimmed by 4 bases and J by 7 bases, leaving 21 bases between them. The CDR3 has 16 amino acids. The germline gives CDR1 SGHTA, CDR2 FQGNSA. The DNA of the CDR3 is TGTGCCAGCAGCTCCCAACCTTTAGGGGTTACACATACGCAGTATTTT. Its protein product is CASSSQPLGVTHTQYF.

This clone was seen only a few times. V and J are TRBV5-1 and TRBJ2-7, with 12 bases lining up with TRBD1. CDR3 length: 14 amino acids. Per the germline V gene, CDR1 is SGHRS and CDR2 is YFSETQ. The trim removed 4 bases at V and 9 bases at J, leaving 8 bases unmatched. This chain's CDR3 is CASSAGQGALGQYF. CDR3 DNA: TGCGCCAGCAGCGCGGGACAGGGGGCGTTAGGGCAGTACTTC.

This chain connects TRBV5-4 to TRBJ2-3; TRBD2 matches 8 bases. The germline V gene encodes CDR1 SGHNT and CDR2 YYREEE (reference sequence). V shed 1 base, J shed 7 bases, and the junction held 11 bases outside the gene matches. This CDR3 has 16 amino acids. The CDR3 spells CASSLPSGSGGYTQYF. In DNA, the CDR3 is TGTGCCAGCAGCTTGCCAAGCGGGAGCGGGGGTTATACGCAGTATTTT.

J is TRBJ1-4 and V is TRBV7-9; 8 bases fit TRBD1. The J segment lost 10 bases and the V segment lost 5 bases, leaving 6 bases of the junction unmatched. The CDR3 extends over 13 amino acids. Germline CDR1 SEHNR, CDR2 FQNEAQ (reference sequence). The CDR3 DNA follows: TGTGCCAGCAGCGGAGGACAGGGAAGAAAACTGTTTTTT. It is translated as CASSGGQGRKLFF.

This chain links TRBV5-4 with TRBJ2-3; the match to TRBD2 covers 11 bases. This CDR3 has 16 residues. Trimming at V came to 5 bases and at J to 1 base, leaving 6 bases not matched to a gene. CDR1 is SGHNT and CDR2 is YYREEE in the germline V gene (reference sequence). CDR3 sequence reads: CASRYLSGGGTDTQYF. As DNA, the CDR3 is TGTGCCAGCAGATACCTTAGCGGGGGGGGCACAGATACGCAGTATTTT.

V and J are TRBV5-1 and TRBJ2-3, with 8 nucleotides matching TRBD2. V was clipped by 4 bases and J by 6 bases; unmatched bases: 16. The CDR3 length is 17 residues. The germline V gene has CDR1 SGHRS and CDR2 YFSETQ. CDR3 sequence (DNA): TGCGCCAGCAGCGGAGTTTCAACGGGAGGGCCGAGGGATACGCAGTATTTT. The encoded protein is CASSGVSTGGPRDTQYF.

The DNA for the CDR3 is TGTGCCAGCACCAATCAGGCTAGCGGGAGCTACGAGCAGTACTTC. Its protein product is CASTNQASGSYEQYF. The V gene is TRBV28, the J gene TRBJ2-7, with 10 positions matching TRBD2. This CDR3 has 15 residues. V was pared by 7 bases and J by 3 bases, with 9 bases of the junction left unmatched. Germline assignment: CDR1 MDHEN and CDR2 SYDVKM.

The chain joins TRBV10-3 to TRBJ2-7; D not certain. Germline CDR1 reads ENHRY; CDR2 reads SYGVKD. This CDR3 is built from 11 residues. Trimming cost V 5 bases and J 3 bases, with 5 bases left between them. CDR3 coding DNA: TGTGCCATCAGTCCCAACTACGAGCAGTACTTC. It specifies CAISPNYEQYF.

V usage is TRBV11-2 and J usage is TRBJ2-7, with 10 bases aligning to TRBD1. Germline V gene sequence: CDR1 SGHAT, CDR2 FQNNGV. The V and J ends lost 2 bases and 4 bases, in that order; junction bases with no gene match: 8. The CDR3 spans 16 residues. This CDR3 is CASSLFRRDRGYEQYF. CDR3 DNA: TGTGCCAGCAGCTTATTTCGGAGGGACAGGGGATACGAGCAGTACTTC.

The chain combines TRBV4-1 with TRBJ1-2; D uncertain. Trimming took off 5 bases at V and 3 bases at J, with 19 bases between the two ends. This CDR3 spans 16 amino acids. The germline V gene encodes CDR1 MGHRA and CDR2 YSYEKL. CDR3 protein: CASSFNLFGGDYGYTF. The CDR3 DNA is TGCGCCAGCAGCTTCAACCTATTTGGCGGGGACTATGGCTACACCTTC.

The chain is built from TRBV6-1 and TRBJ2-5, with unresolved D. Germline CDR1 MNHNS, CDR2 SASEGT. Trimming left V 6 bases short and J 2 bases short, with 10 bases between. The CDR3 runs to 13 residues. The CDR3 protein is CASSVGQQETQYF. The CDR3 DNA reads as TGTGCCAGCAGCGTGGGCCAGCAAGAGACCCAGTACTTC.

The chain carries TRBV7-3 and TRBJ2-2; 10 nucleotides agree with TRBD2. CDR3 size: 21 residues. Germline values: CDR1 SGHTA, CDR2 FQGTGA. Germline trimming cut 2 bases from V and 1 base from J; bases unmatched to any gene: 16. CDR3 nucleotides: TGTGCCAGCAGCTTACTACCAACAGGGCCCAGGACTAGCGGGAACACCGGGGAGCTGTTTTTT. As protein: CASSLLPTGPRTSGNTGELFF.

V gene TRBV15 combines with J gene TRBJ1-2, with 8 bases lining up with TRBD1. Germline CDR1 is LNHNV and CDR2 is YYDKDF (reference sequence). The CDR3 consists of 15 residues. With 6 bases clipped from V and 3 bases from J, the junction kept 9 bases outside the gene matches. CDR3 sequence reads: CATRLDRVWDYGYTF. The CDR3 bases are TGTGCCACCAGGCTGGACAGGGTCTGGGACTATGGCTACACCTTC.

The chain's CDR3 is CASSLITGPKIYGYTF. The CDR3 nucleotides are TGTGCCAGCAGCCTAATAACAGGTCCTAAAATATATGGCTACACCTTC. This chain connects TRBV6-6 to TRBJ1-2; tentatively, D is TRBD1 (5 bases). Germline V gives CDR1 MNHNY, CDR2 SVGAGI (reference sequence). The CDR3 consists of 16 residues. Trimming took 6 bases from V and 5 from J, leaving 22 bases between them.

The rearrangement uses TRBV7-2 and TRBJ2-2; 7 nucleotides agree with TRBD2. The CDR3 sequence is 17 residues long. Per germline, CDR1 SGHTA and CDR2 FQGNSA. V gave up 3 bases and J gave up 4 bases; unmatched junction bases: 11. Here the CDR3 reads CASSLTGRGMGTGELFF. In nucleotides, the CDR3 is TGTGCCAGCAGCTTGACCGGGCGGGGGATGGGCACCGGGGAGCTGTTTTTT.

The J gene is TRBJ1-5, the V gene TRBV5-1; 10 bases fit TRBD1. Per germline, CDR1 SGHRS and CDR2 YFSETQ. The V and J ends lost 4 bases and 8 bases, in that order; junction bases with no gene match: 3. The CDR3 is 13 amino acids. CDR3 loop: CASSMDRGEPQHF. Written as DNA, the CDR3 is TGCGCCAGCAGCATGGACAGGGGGGAGCCCCAGCATTTT.

The chain has TRBV5-1 and TRBJ1-5; unclear D gene. The CDR3 extends over 13 amino acids. Germline assignment: CDR1 SGHRS and CDR2 YFSETQ. V shed 4 bases and J shed 4 bases, with 9 bases lying between them. The CDR3: CASSPRGNQPQHF. As DNA, the CDR3 is TGCGCCAGCAGCCCCAGAGGAAATCAGCCCCAGCATTTT.